Presented here are 12 T cell receptor beta chains from one specimen sequenced in a study of cytomegalovirus exposure and HLA in healthy donors. The PCR used 60 Vbeta and 13 Jbeta primers. Profiling relied on immunoSEQ multiplex PCR, and the TCRdb table lists in-frame clones only, not all of them. The table has approximately 50,000 clones, about 81% seen once. The sequenced sample consisted of PBMCs. These TCRs come from a boy aged 10-17 years in good health and CMV-seropositive.

This chain joins TRBV19 and TRBJ1-1; the D gene is possibly TRBD1 (5 bases). The CDR3 covers 14 residues. The germline V and J ends were trimmed by 7 bases and 8 bases, with 20 bases remaining between them. Germline V gene lookup returns CDR1 LNHDA and CDR2 SQIVND (reference sequence). The CDR3 sequence: CASTTTSGTGEAFF. The CDR3 coding sequence is TGTGCCAGTACCACCACTAGCGGGACGGGAGAAGCTTTCTTT.

The chain is built from TRBV7-9 and TRBJ2-5, with 7 bases matching TRBD2. V shed 5 bases and J 0 bases; nucleotides not matched to a gene: 6. Germline lookup yields CDR1 SEHNR and CDR2 FQNEAQ (reference sequence). The CDR3 extends over 15 amino acids. CDR3 in amino acids: CASSLGGSNQETQYF. The CDR3 nucleotides are TGTGCCAGCAGCCTCGGGGGGAGCAACCAAGAGACCCAGTACTTC.

This clone was recorded a few times. The chain couples TRBV9 to TRBJ1-4; 7 bases match TRBD1. The J segment lost 6 bases and the V segment lost 3 bases, leaving 8 bases of the junction unmatched. The CDR3 covers 15 residues. In germline, CDR1 is SGDLS, CDR2 YYNGEE. The CDR3 loop reads CASSAGTVQYEKLFF. CDR3 DNA: TGTGCCAGCAGCGCAGGGACAGTACAGTATGAAAAACTGTTTTTT.

The chain recombines TRBV19 with TRBJ2-1; TRBD2 might be the D (6 bases). The ends were cut back, 4 bases at V and 4 bases at J, with 14 bases in the middle. Germline V gives CDR1 LNHDA, CDR2 SQIVND (reference sequence). The CDR3 is 15 residues long. CDR3 sequence: CASSTLGGTYNEQFF. Written as DNA, the CDR3 is TGTGCCAGTAGTACCCTAGGAGGGACGTACAATGAGCAGTTCTTC. Complete variable domain (other parts from reference TRBV19 and TRBJ2-1): DGGITQSPKYLFRKEGQNVTLSCEQNLNHDAMYWYRQDPGQGLRLIYYSQIVNDFQKGDIAEGYSVSREKKESFPLTVTSAQKNPTAFYLCASSTLGGTYNEQFFGPGTRLTVL.

This chain links TRBV5-4 with TRBJ2-1, with 14 bases identical to TRBD2. Losses at the gene ends were 4 bases for V and 7 bases for J; bases not matched to a gene: 7. Per the germline V gene, CDR1 is SGHNT and CDR2 is YYREEE (reference sequence). This CDR3 region has 16 residues. The CDR3 here is CASSAWTSGGRNEQFF. CDR3 DNA sequence: TGTGCCAGCAGCGCCTGGACTAGCGGGGGGCGGAATGAGCAGTTCTTC.

CDR3 nucleotide sequence: TGTGCCAGCAGATGGGGGCCCTCGTACGAGCAGTACTTC. As protein: CASRWGPSYEQYF. This chain joins TRBV27 and TRBJ2-7, with D possibly being TRBD1 (6 bases). Germline CDR1 reads MNHEY; CDR2 reads SMNVEV (reference sequence). V was shortened by 6 bases and J by 4 bases, with 13 bases between the two germline ends. The CDR3 consists of 13 residues.

The CDR3 protein is CASSAQGHPGANVLTF. For the CDR3, the DNA is TGTGCCAGCAGCGCACAGGGGCACCCTGGGGCCAACGTCCTGACTTTC. The V gene is TRBV9, the J gene TRBJ2-6; TRBD1 agrees at 7 bases. Germline V gene lookup returns CDR1 SGDLS and CDR2 YYNGEE. V gave up 3 bases and J gave up 2 bases; unmatched junction bases: 5. This CDR3 is built from 16 residues. Full variable domain (remainder filled in from reference TRBV9 and TRBJ2-6): DSGVTQTPKHLITATGQRVTLRCSPRSGDLSVYWYQQSLDQGLQFLIQYYNGEERAKGNILERFSAQQFPDLHSELNLSSLELGDSALYFCASSAQGHPGANVLTFGAGSRLTVL.

The table lists this clone with a few counts. The chain is built from TRBV6-6 and TRBJ1-1; no clear D gene. Germline V lookup: CDR1 MNHNY, CDR2 SVGAGI (reference sequence). CDR3 length: 13 residues. Trimming removed 0 bases from V and 4 bases from J, with 6 bases in between. The DNA of the CDR3 is TGTGCCAGCAGTTACTCGGAGGGCACTGAAGCTTTCTTT. It specifies CASSYSEGTEAFF.

Only a few counts were recorded for this clone. The chain has TRBV10-3 and TRBJ1-3; D unclear. The ends were cut back, 7 bases at V and 8 bases at J, with 12 bases in the middle. The germline V gene has CDR1 ENHRY and CDR2 SYGVKD. This CDR3 has 12 residues. CDR3 DNA sequence: TGTGCCATCAAATCACCCCCAGACACCATATATTTT. Translating it yields CAIKSPPDTIYF.

V is TRBV7-3 and J is TRBJ2-7; D unclear. The CDR3 runs to 16 residues. The germline V gene encodes CDR1 SGHTA and CDR2 FQGTGA. V was pared by 1 base and J by 0 bases, with 13 bases between. The CDR3 loop is CASSLRAESSSYEQYF. In DNA form, the CDR3 reads TGTGCCAGCAGCTTAAGGGCAGAATCATCCTCCTACGAGCAGTACTTC.

This clone was seen a single time. The chain employs TRBV4-1 and TRBJ2-7; D remains ambiguous. The germline CDR1 and CDR2 sequences are MGHRA and YSYEKL. V lost 0 bases and J lost 2, with 5 bases in between. The CDR3 totals 13 residues. The CDR3 DNA is TGCGCCAGCAGCCAAGATACTGCCTACGAGCAGTACTTC. Translation gives CASSQDTAYEQYF.

This clone was observed once. The rearrangement links TRBV4-1 to TRBJ1-2; 9 nucleotides line up with TRBD1. CDR1 and CDR2 from the germline V gene are MGHRA and YSYEKL. After removal of 5 bases from V and 6 bases from J, the junction contained 16 bases not matched to a gene. The CDR3 is 17 residues long. CDR3 in amino acids: CASSSAFRDRARNGYTF. The CDR3 region has the DNA TGCGCCAGCAGCTCAGCGTTCCGGGACAGGGCAAGAAATGGCTACACCTTC.